This TCR beta chain was identified during a study of cytomegalovirus exposure and HLA in healthy donors. Produced via immunoSEQ multiplex PCR; TCRdb's table is partial and in-frame only. The profile shows about 250,000 clones, over 75% of them singletons. The length of the CDR3 is 16 residues. The V end lost 5 bases, the J end lost 5 bases, and 21 bases lay between the germline ends. Looked up from germline, CDR1 is SGHVS and CDR2 is FNYEAQ. This clonotype was obtained from a man aged 18 to 30 in good health and CMV-seropositive. J is TRBJ2-5 and V is TRBV7-6; TRBD1 is a possible D gene (5 bases). Sequenced sample: PBMCs. CDR3 sequence: CASSPHPGTQDETQYF. The CDR3 DNA sequence: TGTGCCAGCAGCCCCCACCCCGGAACACAGGACGAGACCCAGTACTTC.